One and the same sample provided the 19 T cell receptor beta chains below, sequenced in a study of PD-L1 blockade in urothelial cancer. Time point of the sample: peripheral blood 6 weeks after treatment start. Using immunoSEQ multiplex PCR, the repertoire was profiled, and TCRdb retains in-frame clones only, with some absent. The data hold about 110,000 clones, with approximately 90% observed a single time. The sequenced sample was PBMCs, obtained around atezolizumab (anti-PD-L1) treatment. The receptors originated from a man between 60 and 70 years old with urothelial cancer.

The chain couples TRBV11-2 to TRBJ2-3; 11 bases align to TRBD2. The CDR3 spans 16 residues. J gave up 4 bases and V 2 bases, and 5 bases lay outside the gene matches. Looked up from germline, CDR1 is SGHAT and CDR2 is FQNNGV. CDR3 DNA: TGTGCCAGCAGCTTACATAGCGGGGGGGGGTCAGATACGCAGTATTTT. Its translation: CASSLHSGGGSDTQYF. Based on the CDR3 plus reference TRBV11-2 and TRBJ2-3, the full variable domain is EAGVAQSPRYKIIEKRQSVAFWCNPISGHATLYWYQQILGQGPKLLIQFQNNGVVDDSQLPKDRFSAERLKGVDSTLKIQPAKLEDSAVYLCASSLHSGGGSDTQYFGPGTRLTVL.

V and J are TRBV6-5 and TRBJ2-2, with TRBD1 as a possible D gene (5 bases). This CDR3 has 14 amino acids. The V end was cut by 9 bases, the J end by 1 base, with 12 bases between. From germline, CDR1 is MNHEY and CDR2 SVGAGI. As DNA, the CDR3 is TGTGCCAGGGGGCCCGGTAAGAACACCGGGGAGCTGTTTTTT. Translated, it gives CARGPGKNTGELFF.

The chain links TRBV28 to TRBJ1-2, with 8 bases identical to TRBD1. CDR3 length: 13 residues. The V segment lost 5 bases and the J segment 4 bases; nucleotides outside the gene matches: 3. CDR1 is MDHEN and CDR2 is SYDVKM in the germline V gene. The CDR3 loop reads CASSPGQVYGYTF. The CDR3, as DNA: TGTGCCAGCAGTCCGGGACAGGTCTATGGCTACACCTTC.

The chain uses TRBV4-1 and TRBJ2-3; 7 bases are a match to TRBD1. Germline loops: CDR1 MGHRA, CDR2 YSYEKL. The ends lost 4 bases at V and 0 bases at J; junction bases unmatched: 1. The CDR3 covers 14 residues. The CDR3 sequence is CASSPGQSTDTQYF. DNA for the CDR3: TGCGCCAGCAGCCCGGGACAGAGCACAGATACGCAGTATTTT.

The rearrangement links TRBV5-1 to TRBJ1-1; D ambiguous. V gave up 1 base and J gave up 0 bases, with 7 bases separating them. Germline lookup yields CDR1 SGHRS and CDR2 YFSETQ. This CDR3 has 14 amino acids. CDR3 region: CASSLNGMNTEAFF. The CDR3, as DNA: TGCGCCAGCAGCTTGAACGGGATGAACACTGAAGCTTTCTTT.

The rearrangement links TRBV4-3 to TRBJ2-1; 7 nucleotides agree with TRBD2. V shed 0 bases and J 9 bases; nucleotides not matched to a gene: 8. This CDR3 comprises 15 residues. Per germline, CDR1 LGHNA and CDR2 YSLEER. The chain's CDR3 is CASSQDQGGLGEQFF. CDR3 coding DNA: TGCGCCAGCAGCCAAGATCAGGGAGGGCTTGGTGAGCAGTTCTTC.

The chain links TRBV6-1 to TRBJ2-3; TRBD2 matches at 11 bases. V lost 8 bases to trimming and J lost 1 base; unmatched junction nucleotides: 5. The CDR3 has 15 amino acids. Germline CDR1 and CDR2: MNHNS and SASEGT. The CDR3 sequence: CASRKLAGGTDTQYF. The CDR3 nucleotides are TGTGCCAGCCGTAAACTAGCGGGGGGCACAGATACGCAGTATTTT.

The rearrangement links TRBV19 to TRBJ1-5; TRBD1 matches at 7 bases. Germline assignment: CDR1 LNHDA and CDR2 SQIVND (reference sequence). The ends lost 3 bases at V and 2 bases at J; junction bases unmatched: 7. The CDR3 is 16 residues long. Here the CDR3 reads CASSIRDSFRNQPQHF. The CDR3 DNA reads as TGTGCCAGTAGTATTAGGGACAGTTTCCGCAATCAGCCCCAGCATTTT.

The CDR3: CASSPDSYNEQFF. The DNA for the CDR3 is TGTGCCAGCAGTCCCGACAGTTACAATGAGCAGTTCTTC. The chain links TRBV28 to TRBJ2-1, with D possibly being TRBD1 (5 bases). CDR1 is MDHEN and CDR2 is SYDVKM in the germline V gene. CDR3 size: 13 residues. V lost 5 bases to trimming and J lost 4 bases, with 9 bases between them.

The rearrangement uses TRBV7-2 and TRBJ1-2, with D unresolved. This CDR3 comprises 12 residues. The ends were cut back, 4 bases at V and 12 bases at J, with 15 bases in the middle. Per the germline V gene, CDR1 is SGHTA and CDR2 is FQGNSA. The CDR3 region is CASSSPGRGNTF. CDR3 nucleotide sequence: TGTGCCAGCAGCTCACCCGGGCGGGGAAACACCTTC.

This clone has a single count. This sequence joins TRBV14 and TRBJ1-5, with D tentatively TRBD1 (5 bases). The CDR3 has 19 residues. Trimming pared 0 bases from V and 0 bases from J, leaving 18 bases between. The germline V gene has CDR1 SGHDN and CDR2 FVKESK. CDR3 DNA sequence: TGTGCCAGCAGCCAAGAGGTCCGGAAGGACACCGATAGCAATCAGCCCCAGCATTTT. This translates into CASSQEVRKDTDSNQPQHF. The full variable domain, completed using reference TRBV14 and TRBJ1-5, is EAGVTQFPSHSVIEKGQTVTLRCDPISGHDNLYWYRRVMGKEIKFLLHFVKESKQDESGMPNNRFLAERTGGTYSTLKVQPAELEDSGVYFCASSQEVRKDTDSNQPQHFGDGTRLSIL.

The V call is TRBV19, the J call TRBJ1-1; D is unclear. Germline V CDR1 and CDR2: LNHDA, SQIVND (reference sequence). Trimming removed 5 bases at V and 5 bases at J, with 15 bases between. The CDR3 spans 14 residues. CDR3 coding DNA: TGTGCCAGTAGTGGGAGTTCGGTTCGTACTGAAGCTTTCTTT. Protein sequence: CASSGSSVRTEAFF.

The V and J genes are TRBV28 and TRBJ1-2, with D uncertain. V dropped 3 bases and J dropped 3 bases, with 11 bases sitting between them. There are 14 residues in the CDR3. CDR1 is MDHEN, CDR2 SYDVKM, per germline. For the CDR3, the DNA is TGTGCCAGCAGTTTCCCGCAGGTGGACTATGGCTACACCTTC. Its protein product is CASSFPQVDYGYTF.

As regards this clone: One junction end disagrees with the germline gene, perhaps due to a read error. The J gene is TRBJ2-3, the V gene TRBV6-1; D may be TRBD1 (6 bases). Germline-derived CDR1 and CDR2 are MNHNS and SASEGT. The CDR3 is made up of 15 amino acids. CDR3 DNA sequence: TGTGCCAGCAATGAACAGGGTATGGGCACAGATACGCAGTATTTT. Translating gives CASNEQGMGTDTQYF.

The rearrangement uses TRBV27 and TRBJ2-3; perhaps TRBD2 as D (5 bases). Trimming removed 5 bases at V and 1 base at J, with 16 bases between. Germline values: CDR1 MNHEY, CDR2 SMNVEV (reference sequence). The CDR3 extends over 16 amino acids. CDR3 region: CASSQDLARRTDTQYF. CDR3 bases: TGTGCCAGCAGTCAAGATCTAGCAAGGCGCACAGATACGCAGTATTTT.

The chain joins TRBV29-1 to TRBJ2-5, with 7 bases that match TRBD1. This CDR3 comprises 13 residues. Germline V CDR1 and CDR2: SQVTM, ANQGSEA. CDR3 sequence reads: CSVAGGSGETQYF. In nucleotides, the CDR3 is TGCAGTGTGGCAGGGGGTTCGGGAGAGACCCAGTACTTC.

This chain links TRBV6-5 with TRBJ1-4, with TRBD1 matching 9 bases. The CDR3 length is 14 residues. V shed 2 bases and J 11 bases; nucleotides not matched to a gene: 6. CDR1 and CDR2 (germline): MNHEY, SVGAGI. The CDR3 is CASSYRTGETKLFF. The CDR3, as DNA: TGTGCCAGCAGTTACAGGACAGGGGAGACCAAACTGTTTTTT.

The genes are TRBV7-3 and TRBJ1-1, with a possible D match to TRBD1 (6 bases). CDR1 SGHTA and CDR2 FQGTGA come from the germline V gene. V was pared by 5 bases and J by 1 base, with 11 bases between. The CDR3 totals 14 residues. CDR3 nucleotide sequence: TGTGCCAGCAGCACAGGGAACTCGAACACTGAAGCTTTCTTT. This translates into CASSTGNSNTEAFF.

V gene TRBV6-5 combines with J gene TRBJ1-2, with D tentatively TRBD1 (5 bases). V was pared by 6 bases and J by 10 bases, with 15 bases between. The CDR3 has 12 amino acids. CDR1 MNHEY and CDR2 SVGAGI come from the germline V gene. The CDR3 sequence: CASRPGHSYYTF. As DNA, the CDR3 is TGTGCCAGCAGACCCGGACATTCTTACTACACCTTC.